These T cell receptor beta chains were read from a single sample in a study of T cell responses to AZD1222 COVID-19 vaccine. Sequencing used immunoSEQ multiplex PCR; TCRdb keeps in-frame clones, though not all of them. The sample records roughly 55,000 clones, roughly nine tenths being singletons. The sample consisted of peripheral blood, taken on day 0 of AZD1222 vaccination. The receptors stem from an adult in good health. The CDR3 runs from the conserved cysteine through the conserved F or W. The order of the fields is V gene, D gene, J gene, clone size, CDR3 protein, CDR3 DNA. A D gene is named only where the DNA matches it firmly. Not all rows give a size; the values are once, few, many and, for expanded clones, a class.

V: TRBV5-1
D: TRBD1
J: TRBJ2-2
size: .
CDR3: CASSLDRGHTGELFF
DNA: TGCGCCAGCAGCTTGGACAGGGGGCACACCGGGGAGCTGTTTTTT

V: TRBV25-1
D: .
J: TRBJ2-2
size: .
CDR3: CASSDAGTANTGELFF
DNA: TGTGCCAGCAGTGACGCCGGGACGGCAAACACCGGGGAGCTGTTTTTT

V: TRBV5-1
D: .
J: TRBJ2-1
size: .
CDR3: CASSLGATREEQFF
DNA: TGCGCCAGCAGCCTAGGGGCGACCCGGGAGGAGCAGTTCTTC

V: TRBV3-1/TRBV3-2
D: .
J: TRBJ1-5
size: .
CDR3: CASSQGGYNQPQHF
DNA: TGTGCCAGCAGCCAAGGGGGGTACAATCAGCCCCAGCATTTT

V: TRBV5-1
D: TRBD2
J: TRBJ2-2
size: .
CDR3: CASSLLAGVNTGELFF
DNA: TGCGCCAGCAGCTTACTAGCGGGGGTCAACACCGGGGAGCTGTTTTTT

V: TRBV5-8
D: .
J: TRBJ1-5
size: .
CDR3: CASSSLPNTNQPQHF
DNA: TGTGCCAGCAGCTCCCTCCCCAATACGAATCAGCCCCAGCATTTT

V: TRBV5-1
D: TRBD1
J: TRBJ1-3
size: few
CDR3: CASSPRGQGDGNTIYF
DNA: TGCGCCAGCAGCCCCAGGGGACAGGGGGACGGAAACACCATATATTTT

V: TRBV24-1
D: .
J: TRBJ2-3
size: .
CDR3: CATSGETDTQYF
DNA: TGTGCCACATCAGGGGAAACAGATACGCAGTATTTT

V: TRBV2
D: .
J: TRBJ1-1
size: .
CDR3: CASSVGTEAFF
DNA: TGTGCCAGCAGTGTTGGCACTGAAGCTTTCTTT

V: TRBV9
D: TRBD1
J: TRBJ1-3
size: .
CDR3: CASTQGGRSGNTIYF
DNA: TGTGCCAGCACACAGGGGGGAAGATCTGGAAACACCATATATTTT

V: TRBV20-1
D: .
J: TRBJ1-1
size: .
CDR3: CSATEGGGDTEAFF
DNA: TGCAGTGCTACTGAAGGGGGTGGGGACACTGAAGCTTTCTTT

V: TRBV9
D: TRBD2
J: TRBJ2-3
size: .
CDR3: CASSPRGGTSTDTQYF
DNA: TGTGCCAGCAGCCCCCGGGGGGGGACTAGCACAGATACGCAGTATTTT

V: TRBV5-1
D: TRBD1
J: TRBJ1-2
size: .
CDR3: CASSLGGRTGRKGNYGYTF
DNA: TGCGCCAGCAGCTTGGGGGGTCGGACAGGTCGAAAAGGCAACTATGGCTACACCTTC

V: TRBV5-6
D: .
J: TRBJ2-7
size: .
CDR3: CASSSPEWEQYF
DNA: TGTGCCAGCAGCTCCCCCGAGTGGGAGCAGTACTTC

V: TRBV11-2
D: .
J: TRBJ2-4
size: .
CDR3: CASSLGSDVAKNIQYF
DNA: TGTGCCAGCAGCTTAGGTTCGGACGTAGCCAAAAACATTCAGTACTTC

V: TRBV5-1
D: .
J: TRBJ2-7
size: few
CDR3: CASSLALRSYEQYF
DNA: TGCGCCAGCAGCTTGGCCTTACGCTCCTACGAGCAGTACTTC

V: TRBV5-1
D: TRBD2
J: TRBJ2-1
size: .
CDR3: CASSSLAGGNEQFF
DNA: TGCGCCAGCAGCTCACTAGCGGGGGGGAATGAGCAGTTCTTC

V: TRBV5-1
D: .
J: TRBJ2-1
size: once
CDR3: CASSRARAYNEQFF
DNA: TGCGCCAGCAGCCGGGCCAGAGCCTACAATGAGCAGTTCTTC

V: TRBV5-1
D: TRBD1
J: TRBJ1-2
size: .
CDR3: CASSSPGQGGGYTF
DNA: TGCGCCAGCAGCTCGCCGGGACAGGGTGGTGGCTACACCTTC

V: TRBV27
D: .
J: TRBJ1-4
size: .
CDR3: CASSPGTLGEKLFF
DNA: TGTGCCAGCAGCCCGGGGACTTTAGGGGAAAAACTGTTTTTT

V: TRBV30
D: .
J: TRBJ2-7
size: .
CDR3: CAWSQTYEQYF
DNA: TGTGCCTGGAGTCAAACTTACGAGCAGTACTTC

V: TRBV6-5
D: .
J: TRBJ2-7
size: .
CDR3: CAGREERSYEQYF
DNA: TGTGCCGGAAGGGAGGAGCGCTCCTACGAGCAGTACTTC

V: TRBV7-9
D: TRBD1
J: TRBJ2-7
size: .
CDR3: CASSSGDRPREQYF
DNA: TGTGCCAGCAGCTCAGGGGACAGGCCGAGAGAGCAGTACTTC

V: TRBV2
D: .
J: TRBJ1-1
size: .
CDR3: CASSEGGIRTEAFF
DNA: TGTGCCAGCAGTGAAGGGGGGATTAGGACTGAAGCTTTCTTT

V: TRBV3-1/TRBV3-2
D: TRBD1
J: TRBJ1-5
size: once
CDR3: CASSLGTGGQPQHF
DNA: TGTGCCAGCAGCCTGGGGACAGGGGGCCAGCCCCAGCATTTT

V: TRBV4-2
D: .
J: TRBJ1-5
size: .
CDR3: CASSPRVADNQPQHF
DNA: TGTGCCAGCAGCCCAAGGGTGGCAGACAATCAGCCCCAGCATTTT

V: TRBV27
D: .
J: TRBJ1-6
size: .
CDR3: CASSLSGARPLHF
DNA: TGTGCCAGCAGTTTATCCGGGGCTAGGCCCCTCCACTTT

V: TRBV27
D: TRBD2
J: TRBJ2-7
size: .
CDR3: CASSYSRGSLEQYF
DNA: TGTGCCAGCAGTTACTCGCGGGGGAGCCTCGAGCAGTACTTC

V: TRBV7-2
D: TRBD1
J: TRBJ1-3
size: .
CDR3: CASSSGQGRNTIYF
DNA: TGTGCCAGCAGCTCCGGACAGGGGAGAAACACCATATATTTT

V: TRBV5-6
D: .
J: TRBJ1-3
size: .
CDR3: CASSDFVPHSGNTIYF
DNA: TGTGCCAGCAGCGACTTCGTGCCCCACTCTGGAAACACCATATATTTT

V: TRBV6-5
D: .
J: TRBJ2-5
size: .
CDR3: CASTYSPRDETQYF
DNA: TGTGCCAGCACCTACTCCCCGAGGGACGAGACCCAGTACTTC

V: TRBV7-9
D: .
J: TRBJ1-6
size: .
CDR3: CASSPTTRSSYNSPLHF
DNA: TGTGCCAGCAGCCCTACGACCAGGAGCTCCTATAATTCACCCCTCCACTTT

V: TRBV11-2
D: .
J: TRBJ1-3
size: .
CDR3: CASSFSQAGSGNTIYF
DNA: TGTGCCAGCAGCTTTTCCCAGGCCGGCTCTGGAAACACCATATATTTT

V: TRBV6-1
D: .
J: TRBJ1-1
size: .
CDR3: CASSEISRDPKGAFF
DNA: TGTGCCAGCAGTGAAATCTCCCGGGACCCAAAGGGAGCTTTCTTT

V: TRBV10-3
D: TRBD1
J: TRBJ1-2
size: .
CDR3: CAISEGQGGYGYTF
DNA: TGTGCCATCAGTGAAGGACAGGGAGGCTATGGCTACACCTTC

V: TRBV11-2
D: TRBD2
J: TRBJ2-3
size: .
CDR3: CASSLRGGPSTDTQYF
DNA: TGTGCCAGCAGCTTACGCGGGGGACCTAGCACAGATACGCAGTATTTT

V: TRBV19
D: TRBD1
J: TRBJ2-5
size: .
CDR3: CASSNRGLETQYF
DNA: TGTGCCAGTAGCAACAGGGGGCTCGAGACCCAGTACTTC

V: TRBV2
D: TRBD2
J: TRBJ2-7
size: .
CDR3: CASLTSGGYEQYF
DNA: TGTGCCAGCTTGACTAGCGGGGGCTACGAGCAGTACTTC

V: TRBV7-2
D: .
J: TRBJ1-2
size: .
CDR3: CASSLGGAGGYTF
DNA: TGTGCCAGCAGCTTAGGAGGGGCGGGCGGCTACACCTTC

V: TRBV3-1/TRBV3-2
D: .
J: TRBJ1-1
size: .
CDR3: CASSQAANTEAFF
DNA: TGTGCCAGCAGCCAGGCCGCGAACACTGAAGCTTTCTTT

V: TRBV10-3
D: .
J: TRBJ2-1
size: .
CDR3: CAISEQPYNEQFF
DNA: TGTGCCATCAGTGAACAGCCCTACAATGAGCAGTTCTTC

V: TRBV2
D: TRBD1
J: TRBJ1-1
size: .
CDR3: CASGQGWSFEAFF
DNA: TGTGCCAGTGGACAGGGATGGTCCTTTGAAGCTTTCTTT